These T cell receptor beta chains were read from a single sample in a study of vaccination and CD4 T cells after COVID-19. TCRdb itself ran the PCR reads through MiXCR, one entry per CDR3 protein. The sample contains about 1,900 distinct CDR3 sequences, 55% to 75% of which appear only once. The antigens for these receptors are not known. Here the sequenced sample was CD4+ T cells from blood, cultured in vitro, taken after SARS-CoV-2 vaccination. These receptors originate from a human donor who had recovered from COVID-19. Each CDR3 is given with its conserved first and last residue. The order of the fields is CDR3 protein, CDR3 DNA, clone size, D gene, V gene, CDR3 length, J gene. D genes are given only for firm matches. Clone size is stated in some rows and not others, as once, few, many or a class when expanded.

cdr3_aa: CASSFSSGRIYEQYF
cdr3_nt: TGTGCCAGCAGTTTCAGTTCCGGTCGAATCTACGAGCAGTACTTC
clone_size: .
d_call: .
v_call: TRBV27
cdr3_length: 15
j_call: TRBJ2-7

cdr3_aa: CASSLLPGTVYNEQFF
cdr3_nt: TGCGCCAGCAGCTTGCTGCCGGGTACGGTCTACAATGAGCAGTTCTTC
clone_size: .
d_call: .
v_call: TRBV5-1
cdr3_length: 16
j_call: TRBJ2-1

cdr3_aa: CASYSGHLFEAFF
cdr3_nt: TGTGCCAGCTATTCGGGGCACCTTTTTGAAGCTTTCTTT
clone_size: .
d_call: .
v_call: TRBV6-1
cdr3_length: 13
j_call: TRBJ1-1

cdr3_aa: CASSKGAKETQYF
cdr3_nt: TGTGCCAGCTCAAAGGGGGCCAAAGAGACCCAGTACTTC
clone_size: few
d_call: TRBD1
v_call: TRBV18
cdr3_length: 13
j_call: TRBJ2-5

cdr3_aa: CASSLRTSGSYEQYF
cdr3_nt: TGTGCCAGCAGCTTGAGAACTAGCGGGTCCTACGAGCAGTACTTC
clone_size: .
d_call: TRBD2
v_call: TRBV5-8
cdr3_length: 15
j_call: TRBJ2-7

cdr3_aa: CASSAFGTVNYNEQFF
cdr3_nt: TGCGCCAGCAGTGCTTTCGGGACGGTGAACTACAATGAGCAGTTCTTC
clone_size: .
d_call: .
v_call: TRBV10-1
cdr3_length: 16
j_call: TRBJ2-1

cdr3_aa: CASRGGGGYGYTF
cdr3_nt: TGTGCCAGCAGGGGAGGGGGAGGATATGGCTACACCTTC
clone_size: few
d_call: .
v_call: TRBV7-2
cdr3_length: 13
j_call: TRBJ1-2

cdr3_aa: CASNRGGETQYF
cdr3_nt: TGTGCCAGTAATAGGGGGGGAGAGACCCAGTACTTC
clone_size: .
d_call: .
v_call: TRBV14
cdr3_length: 12
j_call: TRBJ2-5

cdr3_aa: CASSEAWGTRTDTQYF
cdr3_nt: TGTGCCAGCAGTGAAGCCTGGGGAACCCGCACAGATACGCAGTATTTT
clone_size: .
d_call: .
v_call: TRBV6-1
cdr3_length: 16
j_call: TRBJ2-3

cdr3_aa: CASSLTQGADTQYF
cdr3_nt: TGTGCCAGCAGCTTAACCCAAGGGGCAGATACGCAGTATTTT
clone_size: few
d_call: .
v_call: TRBV7-9
cdr3_length: 14
j_call: TRBJ2-3

cdr3_aa: CASSRLDVGNTEAFF
cdr3_nt: TGTGCCAGCAGTCGCCTCGACGTGGGCAACACTGAAGCTTTCTTT
clone_size: once
d_call: .
v_call: TRBV6-2/TRBV6-3
cdr3_length: 15
j_call: TRBJ1-1

cdr3_aa: CASSSRGRETQYF
cdr3_nt: TGTGCCAGCAGCAGCAGGGGGCGAGAGACCCAGTACTTC
clone_size: .
d_call: TRBD1
v_call: TRBV7-9
cdr3_length: 13
j_call: TRBJ2-5

cdr3_aa: CASSIPRGTGPEAFF
cdr3_nt: TGTGCCAGTAGTATACCAAGGGGGACAGGGCCTGAAGCTTTCTTT
clone_size: .
d_call: TRBD1
v_call: TRBV19
cdr3_length: 15
j_call: TRBJ1-1

cdr3_aa: CASSPARASYNEQFF
cdr3_nt: TGTGCCAGCAGTCCCGCTAGGGCCTCCTACAATGAGCAGTTCTTC
clone_size: .
d_call: .
v_call: TRBV6-2/TRBV6-3
cdr3_length: 15
j_call: TRBJ2-1

cdr3_aa: CASSFLALQETQYF
cdr3_nt: TGTGCCAGCAGCTTCTTAGCGCTCCAAGAGACCCAGTACTTC
clone_size: .
d_call: .
v_call: TRBV7-2
cdr3_length: 14
j_call: TRBJ2-5

cdr3_aa: CASTTRGTAGTEAFF
cdr3_nt: TGTGCCAGCACCACTCGGGGGACAGCCGGGACTGAAGCTTTCTTT
clone_size: .
d_call: TRBD1
v_call: TRBV7-8
cdr3_length: 15
j_call: TRBJ1-1

cdr3_aa: CASSEAALEGQYF
cdr3_nt: TGCGCCAGCAGTGAGGCGGCCCTAGAGGGGCAGTACTTC
clone_size: once
d_call: .
v_call: TRBV10-1
cdr3_length: 13
j_call: TRBJ2-7